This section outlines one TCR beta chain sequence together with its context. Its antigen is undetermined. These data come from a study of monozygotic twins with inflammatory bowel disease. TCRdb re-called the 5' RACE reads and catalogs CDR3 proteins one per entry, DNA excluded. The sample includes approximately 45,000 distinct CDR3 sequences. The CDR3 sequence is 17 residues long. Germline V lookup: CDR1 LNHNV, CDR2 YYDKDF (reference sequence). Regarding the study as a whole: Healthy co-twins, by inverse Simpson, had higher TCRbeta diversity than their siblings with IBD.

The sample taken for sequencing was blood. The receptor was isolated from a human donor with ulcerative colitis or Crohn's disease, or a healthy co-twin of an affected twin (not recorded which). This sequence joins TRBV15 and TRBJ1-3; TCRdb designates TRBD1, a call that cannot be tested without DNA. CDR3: CATSRAGGRNSGNTIYF.